This TCR beta chain was profiled in a study of T cells in Graves' hyperthyroidism and ophthalmopathy. Calling Graves' hyperthyroidism stable meant ophthalmopathy did not progress within 18 months. CDR3 size: 13 residues. Trimming removed 4 bases from V and 5 bases from J, with 12 bases in between. CDR1 and CDR2 (germline): SGHRS, YFSETQ. TCR beta CDR3 region amplification was performed from RNA transcripts. First-round RT-PCR with HTBI primers amplified the TCR CDR3 region. MiXCR, run by TCRdb on the multiplex PCR reads, gives a single entry per CDR3 protein. Of 450,000 to 600,000 distinct CDR3 sequences detected, approximately 14% appear once; the ten largest clones hold 11% to 15%.

The J gene is TRBJ2-5, the V gene TRBV5-1; D gene unclear. The sequence was collected from a woman aged 40 to 55 with Graves' hyperthyroidism. The material sequenced was blood. In nucleotides, the CDR3 is TGCGCCAGCAGCGGCCGCCCCGGGGAGACCCAGTACTTC. Translation gives CASSGRPGETQYF.